These 3 T cell receptor beta chains were sequenced from one sample in a study of tumor-infiltrating lymphocytes in glioblastoma multiforme. TCRB libraries came from RNA via three nested multiplex PCR rounds. Via MiXCR, TCRdb re-called the multiplex PCR reads, giving one row per CDR3 protein. The sample records fewer than 10,000 distinct CDR3 sequences, under 85% being singletons. The sequencing sample was made of brain tumor tissue. Every receptor here comes from a male donor with glioblastoma.

V gene TRBV6-5 combines with J gene TRBJ1-1; D call uncertain. Between the trimmed V and J ends, which lost 6 bases and 6 bases, there was a span of 17 bases. In germline, CDR1 is MNHEY, CDR2 SVGAGI. The CDR3 spans 14 residues. In DNA form, the CDR3 reads TGTGCCAGCAGCCCTTCGAGACTCGGGGCTGAAGCTTTCTTT. Translated: CASSPSRLGAEAFF.

In regard to this clonotype: Sequence at one end of the junction differs from germline and may be a read error. The rearrangement uses TRBV20-1 and TRBJ2-1, with D perhaps assigned TRBD1 or TRBD2 (5 bases each). There are 15 residues in the CDR3. Per the germline V gene, CDR1 is DFQATT and CDR2 is SNEGSKA (reference sequence). CDR3 protein: CSAKGYLRGSYEQYF. The CDR3 DNA reads TGCAGTGCCAAAGGTTACTTGAGGGGCTCCTACGAGCAATACTTC.

In this sample, this clonotype turned up many times. The chain couples TRBV5-1 to TRBJ2-1; 10 bases are a match to TRBD1. The CDR3 runs to 15 residues. Germline CDR1 SGHRS, CDR2 YFSETQ. J was trimmed by 3 bases and V by 3 bases; bases with no gene match: 3. The CDR3 sequence is CASSSGTGVYNEQFF. The DNA for the CDR3 is TGCGCCAGCAGCTCGGGGACAGGGGTCTACAATGAGCAGTTCTTC.